These T cell receptor beta chains were read from a single sample in a study of cytomegalovirus exposure and HLA in healthy donors. Sequenced by immunoSEQ multiplex PCR; TCRdb stores in-frame clones only, minus some. Here the sample spans roughly 90,000 clones, roughly 80% being singletons. Sample: PBMCs. Receptors were obtained from a man in his late teens or twenties in good health and CMV-seronegative. Both conserved end residues are part of each CDR3. Clone size is stated in some rows and not others, as once, few, many or a class when expanded.

abundance: NA
v_gene: TRBV19
j_gene: TRBJ1-3
CDR3aa: CASTPRLSASSGNTIYF

abundance: NA
v_gene: TRBV9
j_gene: TRBJ1-1
CDR3aa: CASSVPGQGPTNTEAFF

abundance: NA
v_gene: TRBV7-8
j_gene: TRBJ2-1
CDR3aa: CASSSDRAKFF

abundance: NA
v_gene: TRBV19
j_gene: TRBJ1-2
CDR3aa: CASIRDRGDYGYTF

abundance: NA
v_gene: TRBV28
j_gene: TRBJ2-7
CDR3aa: CASSPQYEQYF

abundance: NA
v_gene: TRBV30
j_gene: TRBJ2-1
CDR3aa: CAWSMANEQFF

abundance: NA
v_gene: TRBV7-9
j_gene: TRBJ1-2
CDR3aa: CASSLRGGEVVPYGYTF

abundance: few
v_gene: TRBV5-1
j_gene: TRBJ1-5
CDR3aa: CASSFGTGGYQPQHF

abundance: NA
v_gene: TRBV6-1
j_gene: TRBJ1-2
CDR3aa: CASLKEGRGYTF

abundance: NA
v_gene: TRBV5-4
j_gene: TRBJ1-2
CDR3aa: CASSGQAGPTAKGYTF

abundance: NA
v_gene: TRBV30
j_gene: TRBJ2-5
CDR3aa: CAWSLRGRETQYF

abundance: NA
v_gene: TRBV7-2
j_gene: TRBJ2-3
CDR3aa: CASSPSLDTQYF

abundance: NA
v_gene: TRBV4-3
j_gene: TRBJ1-2
CDR3aa: CASSPTRGPNYGYTF

abundance: NA
v_gene: TRBV28
j_gene: TRBJ1-1
CDR3aa: CASSLLIAGTGSGNTEAFF

abundance: NA
v_gene: TRBV27
j_gene: TRBJ2-7
CDR3aa: CASSLSGPGLAGGPEDEQYF

abundance: NA
v_gene: TRBV7-2
j_gene: TRBJ1-1
CDR3aa: CASTEERVRNTEAFF

abundance: NA
v_gene: TRBV25-1
j_gene: TRBJ2-1
CDR3aa: CASKRGDFHDEQFF

abundance: NA
v_gene: TRBV5-1
j_gene: TRBJ2-7
CDR3aa: CASSFGLAGGWSSYEQYF

abundance: once
v_gene: TRBV11-3
j_gene: TRBJ2-1
CDR3aa: CASSLVRDSEQFF

abundance: NA
v_gene: TRBV4-1
j_gene: TRBJ2-7
CDR3aa: CASSQSGIGAKEQYF

abundance: NA
v_gene: TRBV29-1
j_gene: TRBJ2-7
CDR3aa: CSVGGDRTYEQYF

abundance: few
v_gene: TRBV19
j_gene: TRBJ2-1
CDR3aa: CASSQRELGDRNYNEQFF

abundance: NA
v_gene: TRBV6-1
j_gene: TRBJ1-2
CDR3aa: CASSLRQGALGYTF

abundance: NA
v_gene: TRBV6-1
j_gene: TRBJ2-1
CDR3aa: CAGGRGSSYNEQFF

abundance: NA
v_gene: TRBV10-1
j_gene: TRBJ2-1
CDR3aa: CASSEFGTSGSYNEQFF

abundance: once
v_gene: TRBV19
j_gene: TRBJ2-5
CDR3aa: CASSIVAGVETQYF

abundance: NA
v_gene: TRBV7-2
j_gene: TRBJ2-7
CDR3aa: CASSLTGTSASYEQYF

abundance: NA
v_gene: TRBV19
j_gene: TRBJ1-5
CDR3aa: CASGTGTGIQPQHF

abundance: few
v_gene: TRBV7-9
j_gene: TRBJ1-1
CDR3aa: CASSLDGNLEAFF

abundance: once
v_gene: TRBV5-8
j_gene: TRBJ2-5
CDR3aa: CASRTTAGPQETQYF

abundance: NA
v_gene: TRBV19
j_gene: TRBJ1-1
CDR3aa: CASSTGRGQGTEAFF

abundance: once
v_gene: TRBV27
j_gene: TRBJ2-7
CDR3aa: CASSSNKGVLHEQYF

abundance: NA
v_gene: TRBV5-4
j_gene: TRBJ2-3
CDR3aa: CASRLGAGGMDTQYF

abundance: few
v_gene: TRBV2
j_gene: TRBJ2-5
CDR3aa: CASSPDRGRLETQYF

abundance: NA
v_gene: TRBV7-9
j_gene: TRBJ2-5
CDR3aa: CASSLATIQETQYF

abundance: once
v_gene: TRBV7-8
j_gene: TRBJ2-1
CDR3aa: CASSLGRVGGFF

abundance: once
v_gene: TRBV23-1
j_gene: TRBJ2-7
CDR3aa: CASSHPDRESSYEQYF

abundance: NA
v_gene: TRBV7-2
j_gene: TRBJ1-5
CDR3aa: CASSLSFGQPQHF

abundance: NA
v_gene: TRBV10-2
j_gene: TRBJ1-2
CDR3aa: CASSEGPAGGDRGYTF

abundance: NA
v_gene: TRBV15
j_gene: TRBJ2-7
CDR3aa: CATSRDPRVGNEQYF

abundance: NA
v_gene: TRBV6-4
j_gene: TRBJ1-1
CDR3aa: CASSDTISGGTEAFF

abundance: once
v_gene: TRBV7-9
j_gene: TRBJ1-3
CDR3aa: CASSPRDRGPNTIYF

abundance: NA
v_gene: TRBV18
j_gene: TRBJ1-2
CDR3aa: CASSPLGTVAPHGYTF

abundance: NA
v_gene: TRBV4-2
j_gene: TRBJ2-1
CDR3aa: CASSHETSGSYNEQFF

abundance: few
v_gene: TRBV4-3
j_gene: TRBJ1-4
CDR3aa: CASSHFQGARNEKLFF

abundance: NA
v_gene: TRBV30
j_gene: TRBJ2-7
CDR3aa: CAWSQGPYEQYF

abundance: NA
v_gene: TRBV6-5
j_gene: TRBJ2-1
CDR3aa: CASSSSGFSYNEQFF

abundance: NA
v_gene: TRBV15
j_gene: TRBJ2-5
CDR3aa: CATLPGERVQETQYF

abundance: NA
v_gene: TRBV4-3
j_gene: TRBJ1-4
CDR3aa: CASSQKRGWNEKLFF

abundance: NA
v_gene: TRBV5-1
j_gene: TRBJ1-1
CDR3aa: CASSLAGNPEAFF

abundance: NA
v_gene: TRBV9
j_gene: TRBJ1-5
CDR3aa: CASSVGPGWSNQPQHF

abundance: NA
v_gene: TRBV5-1
j_gene: TRBJ2-7
CDR3aa: CASSGVAGRYEQYF

abundance: NA
v_gene: TRBV27
j_gene: TRBJ2-5
CDR3aa: CASSPNRVQETQYF